This paragraph covers one TCR beta chain sequence. Its antigen remains unidentified. A read error may be the cause here, since a much bigger clone is one base away. The sample is drawn from a study of molecular identifiers for immune sequencing clone quantification. Study-wide results and caveats: Spike-in Jurkat TCR RNA from a single cell reportedly registered among approximately 900,000 naive cells. Naive cells had under 1% of molecules in clones above 20 RNA copies, effectors over 99%.

Bulk TCR library preparation followed previously described methods with listed TCR primers. TCRdb reanalysed the PCR reads using MiXCR and keeps one entry per CDR3 protein. The table records about 510,000 distinct CDR3 sequences, about 25% of them present only once. Germline V gene sequence: CDR1 LGHNA, CDR2 YSLEER. This CDR3 has 15 amino acids. Each library that profiled naive CD8 cells came from approximately 20,000 to 1,000,000 sorted cells with 10%, 30% or 50% RNA. This sequence originates from a human donor in good health. Some libraries in this study had Jurkat cell RNA spiked in. Sequencing was carried out using naive CD8+ T cells from blood, with Jurkat cell RNA spiked in. This sample's subset: FACS-sorted CD8+CD4-CCR7+CD45RA+ naive T cells. The chain carries TRBV4-3 and TRBJ1-3, with 7 bases lining up with TRBD1. The chain's CDR3 is CAGSQGTASGNTIYF. CDR3 nucleotides: TGCGCCGGCAGCCAAGGGACAGCCTCTGGAAACACCATATATTTT.